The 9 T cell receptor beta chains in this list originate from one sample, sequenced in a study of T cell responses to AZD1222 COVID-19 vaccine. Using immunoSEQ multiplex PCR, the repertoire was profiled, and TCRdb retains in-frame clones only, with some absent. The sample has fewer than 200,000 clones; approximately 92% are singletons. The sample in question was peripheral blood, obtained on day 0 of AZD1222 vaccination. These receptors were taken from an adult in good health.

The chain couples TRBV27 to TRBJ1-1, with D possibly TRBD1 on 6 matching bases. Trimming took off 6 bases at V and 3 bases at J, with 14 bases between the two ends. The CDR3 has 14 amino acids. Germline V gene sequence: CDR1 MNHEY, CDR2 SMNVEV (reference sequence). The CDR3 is CASRSSGEYTEAFF. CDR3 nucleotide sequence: TGTGCCAGCAGATCCTCAGGGGAATACACTGAAGCTTTCTTT.

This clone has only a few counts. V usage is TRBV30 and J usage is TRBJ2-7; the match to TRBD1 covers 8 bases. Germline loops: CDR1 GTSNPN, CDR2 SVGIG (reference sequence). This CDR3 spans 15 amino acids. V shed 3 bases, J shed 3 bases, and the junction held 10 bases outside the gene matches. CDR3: CAWSDRGTGLYEQYF. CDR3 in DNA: TGTGCCTGGAGCGACCGAGGGACAGGACTCTACGAGCAGTACTTC.

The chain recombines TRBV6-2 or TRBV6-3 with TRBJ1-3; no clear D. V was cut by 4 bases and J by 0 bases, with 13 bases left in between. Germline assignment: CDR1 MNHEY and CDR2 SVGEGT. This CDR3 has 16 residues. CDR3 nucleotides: TGTGCCAGCAGTTCCCTAGACCGATACTCTGGAAACACCATATATTTT. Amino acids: CASSSLDRYSGNTIYF.

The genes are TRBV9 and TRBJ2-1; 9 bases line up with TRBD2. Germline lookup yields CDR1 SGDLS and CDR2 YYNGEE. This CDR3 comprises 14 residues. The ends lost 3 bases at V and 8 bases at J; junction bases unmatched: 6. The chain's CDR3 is CASSDSGSMYEQFF. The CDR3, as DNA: TGTGCCAGCAGCGATAGCGGGAGTATGTATGAGCAGTTCTTC. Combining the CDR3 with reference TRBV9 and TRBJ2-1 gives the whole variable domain DSGVTQTPKHLITATGQRVTLRCSPRSGDLSVYWYQQSLDQGLQFLIQYYNGEERAKGNILERFSAQQFPDLHSELNLSSLELGDSALYFCASSDSGSMYEQFFGPGTRLTVL.

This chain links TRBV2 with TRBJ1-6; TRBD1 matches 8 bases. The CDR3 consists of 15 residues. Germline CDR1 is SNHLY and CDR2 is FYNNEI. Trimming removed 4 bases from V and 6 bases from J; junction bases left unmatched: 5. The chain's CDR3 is CASSGQGLGNSPLHF. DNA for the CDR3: TGTGCCAGCAGTGGACAGGGGCTTGGTAATTCACCCCTCCACTTT.

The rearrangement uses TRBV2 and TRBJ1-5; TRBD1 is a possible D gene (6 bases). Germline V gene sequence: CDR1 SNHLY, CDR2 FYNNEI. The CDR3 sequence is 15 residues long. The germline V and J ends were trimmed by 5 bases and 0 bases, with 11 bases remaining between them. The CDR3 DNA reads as TGTGCCAGCAGTCCCTCGGGGGCTAGCAATCAGCCCCAGCATTTT. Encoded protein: CASSPSGASNQPQHF.

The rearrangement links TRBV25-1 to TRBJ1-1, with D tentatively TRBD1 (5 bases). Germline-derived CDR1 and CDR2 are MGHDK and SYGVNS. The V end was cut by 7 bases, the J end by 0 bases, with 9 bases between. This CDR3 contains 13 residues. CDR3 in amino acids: CASTGTVNTEAFF. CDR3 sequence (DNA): TGTGCCAGCACCGGGACCGTGAACACTGAAGCTTTCTTT.

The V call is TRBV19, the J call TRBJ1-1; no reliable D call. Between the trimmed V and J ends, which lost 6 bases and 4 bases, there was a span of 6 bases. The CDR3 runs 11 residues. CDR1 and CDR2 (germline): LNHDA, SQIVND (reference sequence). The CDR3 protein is CASRAPTEAFF. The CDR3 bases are TGTGCCAGTAGGGCACCCACTGAAGCTTTCTTT.

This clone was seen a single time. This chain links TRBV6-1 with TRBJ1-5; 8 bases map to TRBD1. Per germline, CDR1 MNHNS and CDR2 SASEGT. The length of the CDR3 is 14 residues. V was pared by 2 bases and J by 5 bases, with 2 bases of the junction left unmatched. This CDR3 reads CASSESGGHQPQHF. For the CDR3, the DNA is TGTGCCAGCAGTGAATCAGGGGGCCATCAGCCCCAGCATTTT.